This is a list of T cell receptor beta chains from one sample in a study of blood T cell repertoires in COVID-19. Libraries were prepared by immunoSEQ multiplex PCR; TCRdb keeps only in-frame clonotypes and omits some of them. Counted here are 80,000 to 95,000 clones, roughly 82% occurring once; the ten biggest clones make up about 20%. Sample: peripheral blood. The receptors were sampled from an elderly woman with active or convalescent COVID-19. Both conserved end residues are part of each CDR3. D genes are given only for firm matches. Part of the rows lack a size; the others show once, few, many or a class for expanded clones.

- - TRBJ2-7 TRBV30 TGTGCCTGGAGTGACCCCAGGGGAGGGACCTACGAGCAGTACTTC CAWSDPRGGTYEQYF
- - TRBJ2-2 TRBV5-1 TGCGCCAGCAGCTTGGCCAAGGGGGTCGGGGAGCTGTTTTTT CASSLAKGVGELFF
- - TRBJ2-7 TRBV7-9 TGTGCCAGCAGCCTGGTAGGCGGTGATGAGCAGTACTTC CASSLVGGDEQYF
- TRBD1 TRBJ1-1 TRBV7-2 TGTGCCAGCAGCTTAGTAGGCCTCAGGGCAGGGGGCTCGAGTGAAGCTTTCTTT CASSLVGLRAGGSSEAFF
few TRBD1 TRBJ1-4 TRBV7-9 TGTGCCAGCAGCTTTGGGACAGGAGATGAAAAACTGTTTTTT CASSFGTGDEKLFF
- TRBD2 TRBJ2-3 TRBV6-2/TRBV6-3 TGTGCCAGCAGTTACACCGGGCTAGCGGAGACAGATACGCAGTATTTT CASSYTGLAETDTQYF
- TRBD1 TRBJ1-2 TRBV28 TGTGCCAGCAGTTCAGAGTCCCCGGGACAGAAGCGAAACTATGGCTACACCTTC CASSSESPGQKRNYGYTF
once TRBD1 TRBJ1-1 TRBV19 TGTGCCAGTAGTAACCGGGACAGGGGTAGGATGAACACTGAAGCTTTCTTT CASSNRDRGRMNTEAFF
few TRBD1 TRBJ1-3 TRBV7-8 TGTGCCAGCAGCTTAGCGACAGGGCCCTCTGGAAACACCATATATTTT CASSLATGPSGNTIYF
- - TRBJ1-2 TRBV9 TGTGCCAGCAGCGTAGATGTCGTTGGCGGGGACTATGGCTACACCTTC CASSVDVVGGDYGYTF
- - TRBJ1-5 TRBV6-5 TGTGCCAGCAGACTCCGGGATACCTCGGAGCCCCAGCATTTT CASRLRDTSEPQHF
- TRBD1 TRBJ1-3 TRBV9 TGTGCCAGCAGCTACAGGGGGCTGGCAGGAAACACCATATATTTT CASSYRGLAGNTIYF
- TRBD2 TRBJ2-5 TRBV5-6 TGTGCCAGCAGCTTCTCCCTAGCGGAAGAGACCCAGTACTTC CASSFSLAEETQYF
- - TRBJ1-1 TRBV5-5 TGTGCCAGCTTGAGGATGGGGAGGACTGAAGCTTTCTTT CASLRMGRTEAFF
- TRBD2 TRBJ2-3 TRBV5-5 TGTGCCAGCAGCTTAGGGACTAGCGGGGGGAGTACAGATACGCAGTATTTT CASSLGTSGGSTDTQYF
- TRBD1 TRBJ1-4 TRBV18 TGTGCCAGCTCACCACGGACAGGGATAGATGAAAAACTGTTTTTT CASSPRTGIDEKLFF
medium-sized TRBD1 TRBJ2-7 TRBV4-1 TGCGCCAGCAGCCAGGCCGGGACAGGGGGCTTATCCTACGCCGAGCAGTACTTC CASSQAGTGGLSYAEQYF
- TRBD2 TRBJ2-1 TRBV7-2 TGTGCCAGCAACCCTTCCGGGACTAGCGGGAGCTATATCTCAAATGAGCAGTTCTTC CASNPSGTSGSYISNEQFF
once - TRBJ1-3 TRBV18 TGTGCCAGCTCACCACAAGTGACAGGCTCTGGAAACACCATATATTTT CASSPQVTGSGNTIYF
- - TRBJ2-7 TRBV11-2 TGTGCCAGCAGCTCCCGGGACTTTGTGCCCTACGAGCAGTACTTC CASSSRDFVPYEQYF
- TRBD1 TRBJ2-5 TRBV19 TGTGCCAGTAGTATCGGACAGGGAGGTTTAGAGACCCAGTACTTC CASSIGQGGLETQYF
- - TRBJ2-5 TRBV7-3 TGTGCCAGCAGCTTCCTTGGCGGGCAAGAGACCCAGTACTTC CASSFLGGQETQYF
- TRBD1 TRBJ1-5 TRBV2 TGTGCCAGCGGAACAGGGGGTAGCAATCAGCCCCAGCATTTT CASGTGGSNQPQHF
- TRBD2 TRBJ2-1 TRBV28 TGTGCCATCTGTGGGGGGGGTTCCAATGAGCAGTTCTTC CAICGGGSNEQFF
- TRBD2 TRBJ2-5 TRBV7-3 TGTGCCAGCAGCTTAAGGGCGGGGGGCCTCCAAGAGACCCAGTACTTC CASSLRAGGLQETQYF
- TRBD1 TRBJ2-1 TRBV5-1 TGCGCCAGCAGACCCGGGACAGGGGGCTTATATGAGCAGTTCTTC CASRPGTGGLYEQFF
- TRBD2 TRBJ2-1 TRBV5-6 TGTGCCAGCAGCCCCGGAGTTCGCACAGCGGGGGTCTCCTACAATGAGCAGTTCTTC CASSPGVRTAGVSYNEQFF
many - TRBJ2-7 TRBV19 TGTGCCAGTAATGAGCGGCCATCTGGCGAGCAGTACTTC CASNERPSGEQYF
- TRBD1 TRBJ2-4 TRBV24-1 TGTGCCACCAGTGACCCCGGGACAGGGGGCGACATTCAGTACTTC CATSDPGTGGDIQYF
- - TRBJ2-7 TRBV13 TGTGCCAGCAGCTTAGTTTCGGGAGCCGAGCAGTACTTC CASSLVSGAEQYF